This TCR beta chain is from a study of blood T cells in healthy people across ages. General observations from the study: Naive CD4+ cells and diversity were both higher in long-lived donors than in aged donors.

Notes on this clonotype: What it recognizes is unknown.

The donors, healthy Caucasians from Russia, were aged about 6 to 100. Each sample yielded at least 6 million isolated PBMCs. Germline CDR1 MGHDK, CDR2 SYGVNS. The CDR3 is 17 residues long. V lost 1 base, J lost 4 bases, and 19 bases lay in between. A second PCR of about 7 to 11 cycles used a sample-barcoded 5' primer and a J-beta primer mix. Samples each returned at least 2.5 million CDR3-containing paired-end reads. TCRdb re-derived calls from the 5' RACE reads in MiXCR, one entry per CDR3 protein. The sample lists some 640,000 distinct CDR3 sequences, 49% seen once, with roughly a third in the top ten.

The origin of this receptor is an older woman in good health. The chain links TRBV25-1 to TRBJ2-5; D may be TRBD2 (5 bases). The source material was blood. DNA of the CDR3: TGTGCCAGCAGTGAATTGTTTTACCGGGCAGGAGGAGAGACCCAGTACTTC. Protein sequence: CASSELFYRAGGETQYF. The full variable domain, in which reference TRBV25-1 and TRBJ2-5 provide the parts outside the CDR3, is EADIYQTPRYLVIGTGKKITLECSQTMGHDKMYWYQQDPGMELHLIHYSYGVNSTEKGDLSSESTVSRIRTEHFPLTLESARPSHTSQYLCASSELFYRAGGETQYFGPGTRLLVL.